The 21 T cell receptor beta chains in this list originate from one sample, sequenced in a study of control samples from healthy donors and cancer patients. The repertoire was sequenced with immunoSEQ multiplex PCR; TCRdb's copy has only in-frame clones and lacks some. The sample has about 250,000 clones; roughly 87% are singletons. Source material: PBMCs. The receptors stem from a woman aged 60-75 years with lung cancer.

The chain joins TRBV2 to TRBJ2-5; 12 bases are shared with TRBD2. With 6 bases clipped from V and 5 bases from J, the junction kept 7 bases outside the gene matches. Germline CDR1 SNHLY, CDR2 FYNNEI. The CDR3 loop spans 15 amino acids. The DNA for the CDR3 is TGTGCCAGCAGCCCTCTAGCGGGAGGGTATGAGACCCAGTACTTC. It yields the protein CASSPLAGGYETQYF. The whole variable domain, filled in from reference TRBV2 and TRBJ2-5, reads EPEVTQTPSHQVTQMGQEVILRCVPISNHLYFYWYRQILGQKVEFLVSFYNNEISEKSEIFDDQFSVERPDGSNFTLKIRSTKLEDSAMYFCASSPLAGGYETQYFGPGTRLLVL.

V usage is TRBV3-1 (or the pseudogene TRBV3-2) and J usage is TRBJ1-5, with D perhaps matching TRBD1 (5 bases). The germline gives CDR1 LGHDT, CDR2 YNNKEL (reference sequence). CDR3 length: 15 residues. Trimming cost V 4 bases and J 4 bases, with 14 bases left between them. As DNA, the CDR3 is TGTGCCAGCAGCCCCCGCGGACATCGAAATCAGCCCCAGCATTTT. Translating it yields CASSPRGHRNQPQHF.

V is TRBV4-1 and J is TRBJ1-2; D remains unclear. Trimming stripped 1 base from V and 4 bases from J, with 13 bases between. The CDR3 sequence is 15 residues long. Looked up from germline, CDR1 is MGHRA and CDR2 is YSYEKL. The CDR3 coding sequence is TGCGCCAGCAGCCAAGCCCCCCCGGGCGGCTATGGCTACACCTTC. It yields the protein CASSQAPPGGYGYTF.

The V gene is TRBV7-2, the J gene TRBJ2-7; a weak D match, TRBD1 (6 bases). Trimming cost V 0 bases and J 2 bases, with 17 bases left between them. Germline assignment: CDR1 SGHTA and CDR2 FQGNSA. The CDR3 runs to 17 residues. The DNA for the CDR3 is TGTGCCAGCAGCTTAGCCTCAGGGGCTGCAACCCCCTACGAGCAGTACTTC. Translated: CASSLASGAATPYEQYF.

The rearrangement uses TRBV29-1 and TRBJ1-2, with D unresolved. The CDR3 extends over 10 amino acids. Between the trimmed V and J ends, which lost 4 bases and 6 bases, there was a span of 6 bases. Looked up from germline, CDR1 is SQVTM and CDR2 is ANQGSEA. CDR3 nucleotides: TGCAGCGTTGCTGGGAATGGCTACACCTTC. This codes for CSVAGNGYTF.

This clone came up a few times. This CDR3 is CASSLDSFSPQHF. The CDR3 DNA is TGTGCCAGCAGCCTCGACAGCTTCTCGCCCCAGCATTTT. V usage is TRBV7-9 and J usage is TRBJ1-5, with a tentative D call TRBD1 (5 bases). V was pared by 5 bases and J by 9 bases, with 14 bases between. CDR3 length equals 13 residues. CDR1 SEHNR and CDR2 FQNEAQ come from the germline V gene (reference sequence).

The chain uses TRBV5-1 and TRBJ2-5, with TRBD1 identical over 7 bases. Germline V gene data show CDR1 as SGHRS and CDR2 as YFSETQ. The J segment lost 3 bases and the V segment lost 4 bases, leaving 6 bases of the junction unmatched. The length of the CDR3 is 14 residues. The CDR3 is CASSVTTGKETQYF. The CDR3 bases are TGCGCCAGCAGCGTAACGACAGGGAAAGAGACCCAGTACTTC.

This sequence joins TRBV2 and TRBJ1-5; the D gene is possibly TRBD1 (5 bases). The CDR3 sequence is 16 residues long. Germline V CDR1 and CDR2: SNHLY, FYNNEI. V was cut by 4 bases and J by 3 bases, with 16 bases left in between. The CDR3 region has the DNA TGTGCCAGCAGTGGATTACAGGTCCGGGTCAATCAGCCCCAGCATTTT. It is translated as CASSGLQVRVNQPQHF. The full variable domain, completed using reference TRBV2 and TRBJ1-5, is EPEVTQTPSHQVTQMGQEVILRCVPISNHLYFYWYRQILGQKVEFLVSFYNNEISEKSEIFDDQFSVERPDGSNFTLKIRSTKLEDSAMYFCASSGLQVRVNQPQHFGDGTRLSIL.

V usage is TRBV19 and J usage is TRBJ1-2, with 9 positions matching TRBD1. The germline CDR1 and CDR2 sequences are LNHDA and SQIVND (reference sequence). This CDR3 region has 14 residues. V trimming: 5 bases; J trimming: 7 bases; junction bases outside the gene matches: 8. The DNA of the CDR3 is TGTGCCAGTAGTCGGACAGGGGTAGACCTTGGCTACACCTTC. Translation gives CASSRTGVDLGYTF.

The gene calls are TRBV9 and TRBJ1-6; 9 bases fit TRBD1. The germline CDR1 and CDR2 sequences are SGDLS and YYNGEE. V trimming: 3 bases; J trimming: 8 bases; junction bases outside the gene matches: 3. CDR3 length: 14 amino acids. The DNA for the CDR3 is TGTGCCAGCAGCGGGACAGGGGTGGATTCACCCCTCCACTTT. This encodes CASSGTGVDSPLHF.

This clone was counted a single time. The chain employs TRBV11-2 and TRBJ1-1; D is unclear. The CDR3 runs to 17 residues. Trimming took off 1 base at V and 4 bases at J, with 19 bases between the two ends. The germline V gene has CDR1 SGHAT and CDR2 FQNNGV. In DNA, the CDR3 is TGTGCCAGCAGCTTAGTATTCGTTGAGGGAGGCATCACTGAAGCTTTCTTT. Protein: CASSLVFVEGGITEAFF.

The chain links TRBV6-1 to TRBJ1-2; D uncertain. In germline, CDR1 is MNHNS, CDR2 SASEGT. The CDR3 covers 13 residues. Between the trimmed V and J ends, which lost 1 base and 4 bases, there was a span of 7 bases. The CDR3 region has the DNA TGTGCCAGCAGTGAAGAAAACGGCTATGGCTACACCTTC. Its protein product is CASSEENGYGYTF.

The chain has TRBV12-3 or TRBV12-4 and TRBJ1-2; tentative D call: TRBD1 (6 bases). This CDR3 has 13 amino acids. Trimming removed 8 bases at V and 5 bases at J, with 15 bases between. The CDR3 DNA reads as TGTGCCAGCGTCCTAGGGGGAAATTATGGCTACACCTTC. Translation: CASVLGGNYGYTF.

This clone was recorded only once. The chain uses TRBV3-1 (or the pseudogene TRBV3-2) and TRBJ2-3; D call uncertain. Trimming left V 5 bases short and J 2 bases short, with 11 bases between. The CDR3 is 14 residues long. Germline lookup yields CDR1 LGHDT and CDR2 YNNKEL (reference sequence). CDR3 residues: CASSSTSNTDTQYF. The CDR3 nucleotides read TGTGCCAGCAGCTCCACCTCTAACACAGATACGCAGTATTTT.

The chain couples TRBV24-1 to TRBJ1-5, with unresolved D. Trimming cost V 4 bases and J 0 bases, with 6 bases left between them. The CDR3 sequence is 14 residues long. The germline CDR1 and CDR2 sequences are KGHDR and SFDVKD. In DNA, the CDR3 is TGTGCCACCAGTGAGGGCTATAGCAATCAGCCCCAGCATTTT. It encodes CATSEGYSNQPQHF.

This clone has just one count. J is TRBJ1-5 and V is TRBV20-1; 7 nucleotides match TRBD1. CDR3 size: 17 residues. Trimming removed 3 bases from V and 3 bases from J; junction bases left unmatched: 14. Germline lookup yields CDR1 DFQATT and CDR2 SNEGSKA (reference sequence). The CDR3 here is CSASDGFRGTFNQPQHF. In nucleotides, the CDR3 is TGCAGTGCTAGTGACGGTTTCAGGGGGACCTTCAATCAGCCCCAGCATTTT.

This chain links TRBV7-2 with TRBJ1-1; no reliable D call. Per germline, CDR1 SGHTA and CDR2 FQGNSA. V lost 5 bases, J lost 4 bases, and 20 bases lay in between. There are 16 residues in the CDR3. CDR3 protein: CASSLYGLPSGTEAFF. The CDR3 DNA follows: TGTGCCAGCAGCCTATACGGACTGCCTTCGGGCACTGAAGCTTTCTTT.

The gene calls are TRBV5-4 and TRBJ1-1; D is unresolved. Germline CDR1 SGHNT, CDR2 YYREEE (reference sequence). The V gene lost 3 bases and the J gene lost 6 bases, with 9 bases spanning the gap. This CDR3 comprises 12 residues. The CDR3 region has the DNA TGTGCCAGCAGCTCCGTAGGCGCTGAAGCTTTCTTT. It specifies CASSSVGAEAFF.

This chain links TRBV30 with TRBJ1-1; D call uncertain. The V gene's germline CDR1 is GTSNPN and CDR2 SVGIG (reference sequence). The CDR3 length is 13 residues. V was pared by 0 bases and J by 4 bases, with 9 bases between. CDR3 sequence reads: CAWSVGLGTEAFF. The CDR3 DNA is TGTGCCTGGAGTGTGGGGTTGGGCACTGAAGCTTTCTTT.

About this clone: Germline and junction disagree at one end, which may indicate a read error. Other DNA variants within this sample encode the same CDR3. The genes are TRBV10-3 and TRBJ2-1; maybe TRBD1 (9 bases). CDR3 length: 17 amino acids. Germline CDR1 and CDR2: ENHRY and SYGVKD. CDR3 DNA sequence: TGCGCCATCCGGGAGGGGGGCGGGGGGACAGGGTCGAATGAGCAGTTCTTC. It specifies CAIREGGGGTGSNEQFF.

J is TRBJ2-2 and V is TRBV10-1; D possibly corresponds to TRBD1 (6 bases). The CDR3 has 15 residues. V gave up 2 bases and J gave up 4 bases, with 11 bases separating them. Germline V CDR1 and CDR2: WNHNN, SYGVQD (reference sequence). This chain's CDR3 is CASSEGGAGTGELFF. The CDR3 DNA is TGCGCCAGCAGTGAGGGGGGCGCTGGCACCGGGGAGCTGTTTTTT.